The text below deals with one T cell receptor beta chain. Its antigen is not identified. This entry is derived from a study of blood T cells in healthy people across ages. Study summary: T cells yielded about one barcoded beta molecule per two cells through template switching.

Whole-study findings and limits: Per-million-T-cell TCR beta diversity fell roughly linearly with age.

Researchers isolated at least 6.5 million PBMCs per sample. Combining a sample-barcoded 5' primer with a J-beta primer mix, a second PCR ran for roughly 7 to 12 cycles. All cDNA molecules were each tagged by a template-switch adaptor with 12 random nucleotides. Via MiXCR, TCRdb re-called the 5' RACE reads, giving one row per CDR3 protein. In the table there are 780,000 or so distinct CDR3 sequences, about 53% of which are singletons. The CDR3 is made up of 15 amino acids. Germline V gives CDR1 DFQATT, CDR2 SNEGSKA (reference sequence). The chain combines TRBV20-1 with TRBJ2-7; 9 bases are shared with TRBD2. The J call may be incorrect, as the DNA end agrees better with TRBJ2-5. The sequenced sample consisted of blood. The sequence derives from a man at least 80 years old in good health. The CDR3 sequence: CSARYAGGWGETQYF. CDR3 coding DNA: TGCAGTGCTAGATATGCGGGAGGGTGGGGAGAGACCCAGTACTTC.